These 9 T cell receptor beta chains share one sample of origin, sequenced in a study of cytomegalovirus exposure and HLA in healthy donors. It was with 60 Vbeta and 13 Jbeta primers that the PCR ran. TCRdb's table, derived via immunoSEQ multiplex PCR, lists solely in-frame clones and lacks some. Of some 190,000 clones in the sample, 77% were seen once. Sequenced: PBMCs. The receptors shown here come from a man between 18 and 35 years old in good health and CMV-seronegative.

To note about this clone: Other DNA sequences in this specimen translate into the identical CDR3. As DNA, the CDR3 is TGTGCCAGCAGCTCCGGACAGGGGGAGATCGGTGGCTACACCTTC. It is translated as CASSSGQGEIGGYTF. The chain employs TRBV5-4 and TRBJ1-2; 10 bases map to TRBD1. With V trimmed by 3 bases and J by 7 bases, 9 bases remained unmatched. CDR3 length equals 15 residues. CDR1 and CDR2 from the germline V gene are SGHNT and YYREEE (reference sequence).

This chain joins TRBV7-9 and TRBJ2-2; TRBD2 is a possible D gene (6 bases). Trimming shortened V by 1 base and J by 7 bases, and 10 bases separated the two germline ends. This CDR3 comprises 14 residues. The germline V gene encodes CDR1 SEHNR and CDR2 FQNEAQ (reference sequence). The DNA of the CDR3 is TGTGCCAGCAGCTTAGGAGCGGGTAGCGGGGAGCTGTTTTTT. Its protein product is CASSLGAGSGELFF.

The chain employs TRBV2 and TRBJ1-6; TRBD1 matches 8 bases. Germline CDR1 reads SNHLY; CDR2 reads FYNNEI. Germline trimming cut 9 bases from V and 9 bases from J; bases unmatched to any gene: 7. The CDR3 has 13 residues. CDR3: CASLGQGFSPLHF. The CDR3 region has the DNA TGTGCCAGTCTCGGACAGGGTTTTTCACCCCTCCACTTT. The entire variable domain, with the rest obtained from reference TRBV2 and TRBJ1-6, is as follows: EPEVTQTPSHQVTQMGQEVILRCVPISNHLYFYWYRQILGQKVEFLVSFYNNEISEKSEIFDDQFSVERPDGSNFTLKIRSTKLEDSAMYFCASLGQGFSPLHFGNGTRLTVT.

This chain connects TRBV6-6 to TRBJ2-2, with D perhaps matching TRBD1 (7 bases). The germline V gene encodes CDR1 MNHNY and CDR2 SVGAGI (reference sequence). The CDR3 is made up of 16 amino acids. The germline V and J ends were trimmed by 0 bases and 6 bases, with 14 bases remaining between them. The DNA of the CDR3 is TGTGCCAGCAGTTACTCGCCAGGGGGGAATCCCGGGGAGCTGTTTTTT. This encodes CASSYSPGGNPGELFF.

This chain links TRBV5-1 with TRBJ2-3, with 7 nucleotides matching TRBD1. Germline assignment: CDR1 SGHRS and CDR2 YFSETQ. CDR3 size: 15 residues. The ends lost 1 base at V and 10 bases at J; junction bases unmatched: 12. CDR3 protein: CASSLSPPPQGAQYF. The CDR3 DNA reads as TGCGCCAGCAGCTTGTCGCCACCCCCCCAGGGGGCGCAGTATTTT.

The rearrangement joins TRBV7-9 to TRBJ2-7; 14 bases fit TRBD2. The germline V gene has CDR1 SEHNR and CDR2 FQNEAQ (reference sequence). V was pared by 5 bases and J by 3 bases, with 6 bases of the junction left unmatched. CDR3 length: 16 residues. CDR3 loop: CASSPEGTSGGYEQYF. DNA for the CDR3: TGTGCCAGCAGCCCAGAAGGGACTAGCGGGGGCTACGAGCAGTACTTC.

The V call is TRBV6-5, the J call TRBJ2-5; 8 bases agree with TRBD2. Gene TRBJ2-7 matches the end of the DNA better, so the J call may be wrong. CDR3 length: 13 residues. From germline, CDR1 is MNHEY and CDR2 SVGAGI. The CDR3 coding sequence is TGTGCCAGCAGTTACCTCGGGGGGGACGAGCAGTACTTC. Translating it yields CASSYLGGDEQYF.

The chain carries TRBV5-6 and TRBJ1-5, with 7 bases identical to TRBD1. J lost 7 bases, V lost 1 base, and 11 bases had no gene match. CDR3 length: 16 residues. The V gene's germline CDR1 is SGHDT and CDR2 YYEEEE. In DNA, the CDR3 is TGTGCCAGCAGCTTGATGGCGGACAGGTCAAGGCAGCCCCAGCATTTT. It codes for CASSLMADRSRQPQHF. Based on the CDR3 plus reference TRBV5-6 and TRBJ1-5, the full variable domain is DAGVTQSPTHLIKTRGQQVTLRCSPKSGHDTVSWYQQALGQGPQFIFQYYEEEERQRGNFPDRFSGHQFPNYSSELNVNALLLGDSALYLCASSLMADRSRQPQHFGDGTRLSIL.

V usage is TRBV2 and J usage is TRBJ2-3, with D tentatively TRBD2 (5 bases). V gave up 1 base and J gave up 4 bases, with 15 bases separating them. The germline V gene encodes CDR1 SNHLY and CDR2 FYNNEI. This CDR3 has 16 residues. The CDR3 nucleotides read TGTGCCAGCAGTGAAGTCAGCGAGGGTTTGGCAGATACGCAGTATTTT. Its translation: CASSEVSEGLADTQYF.